This T cell receptor (beta chain) was captured by sequencing in a study of T cells after yellow fever vaccination. This clonotype was seen many times. A universal primer site and UMIs were added as TCR cDNA was made by 5'RACE template switching. From the 5' RACE reads, TCRdb called clonotypes with MiXCR, one entry per CDR3 protein. This table has hundreds of thousands of distinct CDR3 sequences, around a sixth appearing once. This CDR3 region has 13 residues. The germline gives CDR1 SEHNR, CDR2 FQNEAQ (reference sequence). J was trimmed by 10 bases and V by 5 bases; bases with no gene match: 5. This sequence was found in a man aged 18 to 30 who received the YFV17D yellow fever vaccine. The specimen comprised PBMCs, sampled about 5 days after the first yellow fever vaccination. This chain connects TRBV7-9 to TRBJ1-6; 7 nucleotides align to TRBD1. CDR3 amino acids: CASSLGTASPLHF. The CDR3 DNA reads as TGTGCCAGCAGCCTCGGGACAGCCTCACCCCTCCACTTT.